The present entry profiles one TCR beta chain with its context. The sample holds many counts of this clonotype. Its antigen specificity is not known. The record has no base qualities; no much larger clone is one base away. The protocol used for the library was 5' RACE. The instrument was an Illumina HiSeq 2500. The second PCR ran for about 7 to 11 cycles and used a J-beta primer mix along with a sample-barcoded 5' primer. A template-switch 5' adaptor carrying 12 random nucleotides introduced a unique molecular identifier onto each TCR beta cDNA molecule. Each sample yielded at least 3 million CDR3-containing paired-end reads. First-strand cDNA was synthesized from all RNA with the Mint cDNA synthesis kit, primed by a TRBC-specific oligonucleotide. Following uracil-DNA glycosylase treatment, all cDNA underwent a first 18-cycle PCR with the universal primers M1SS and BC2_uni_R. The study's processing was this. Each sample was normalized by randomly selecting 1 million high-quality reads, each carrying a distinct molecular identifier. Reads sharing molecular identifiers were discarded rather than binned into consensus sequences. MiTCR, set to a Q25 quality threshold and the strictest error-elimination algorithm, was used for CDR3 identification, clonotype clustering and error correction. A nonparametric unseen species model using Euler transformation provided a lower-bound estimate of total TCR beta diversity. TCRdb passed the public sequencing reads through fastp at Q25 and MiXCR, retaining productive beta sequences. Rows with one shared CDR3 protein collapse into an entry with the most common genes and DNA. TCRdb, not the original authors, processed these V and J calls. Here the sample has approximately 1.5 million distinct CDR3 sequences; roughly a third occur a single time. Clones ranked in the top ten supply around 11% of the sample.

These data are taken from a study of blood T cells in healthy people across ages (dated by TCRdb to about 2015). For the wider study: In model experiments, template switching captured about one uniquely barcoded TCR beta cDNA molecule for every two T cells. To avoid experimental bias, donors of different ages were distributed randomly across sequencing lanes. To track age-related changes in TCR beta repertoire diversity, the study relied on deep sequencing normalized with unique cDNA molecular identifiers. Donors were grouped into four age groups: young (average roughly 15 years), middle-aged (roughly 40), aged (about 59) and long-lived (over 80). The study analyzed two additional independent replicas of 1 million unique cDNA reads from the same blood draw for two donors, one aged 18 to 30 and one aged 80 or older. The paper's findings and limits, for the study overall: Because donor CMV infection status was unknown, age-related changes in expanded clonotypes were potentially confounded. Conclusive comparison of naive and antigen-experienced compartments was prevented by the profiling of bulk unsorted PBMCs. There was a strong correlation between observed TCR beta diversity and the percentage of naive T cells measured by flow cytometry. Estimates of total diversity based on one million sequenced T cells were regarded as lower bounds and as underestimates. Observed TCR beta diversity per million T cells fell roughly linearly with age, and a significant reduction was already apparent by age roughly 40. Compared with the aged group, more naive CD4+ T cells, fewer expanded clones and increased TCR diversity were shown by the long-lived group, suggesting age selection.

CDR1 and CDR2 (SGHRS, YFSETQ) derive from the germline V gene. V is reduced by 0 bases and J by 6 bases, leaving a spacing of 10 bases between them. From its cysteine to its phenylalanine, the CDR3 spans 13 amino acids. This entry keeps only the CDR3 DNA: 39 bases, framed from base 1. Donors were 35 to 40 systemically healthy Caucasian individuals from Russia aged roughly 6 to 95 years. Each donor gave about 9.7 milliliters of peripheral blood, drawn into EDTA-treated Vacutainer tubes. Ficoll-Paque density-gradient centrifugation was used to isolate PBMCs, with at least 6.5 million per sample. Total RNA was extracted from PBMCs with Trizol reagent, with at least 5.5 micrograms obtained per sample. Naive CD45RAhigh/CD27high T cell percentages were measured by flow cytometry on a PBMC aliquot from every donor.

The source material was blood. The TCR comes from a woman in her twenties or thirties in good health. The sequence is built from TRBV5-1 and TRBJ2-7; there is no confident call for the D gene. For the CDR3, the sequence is CASSLGLMGEQYF. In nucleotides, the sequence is TGCGCCAGCAGCTTGGGTCTTATGGGCGAGCAGTACTTC. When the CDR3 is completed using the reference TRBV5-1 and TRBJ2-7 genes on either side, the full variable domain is KAGVTQTPRYLIKTRGQQVTLSCSPISGHRSVSWYQQTPGQGLQFLFEYFSETQRNKGNFPGRFSGRQFSNSRSEMNVSTLELGDSALYLCASSLGLMGEQYFGPGTRLTVT.